This T cell receptor (beta chain) originates from a study of vaccination effects on CD4 cells after COVID-19. TCRdb's copy holds only in-frame clones and misses some; the assay was immunoSEQ multiplex PCR. Among about 25,000 clones, 65% to 80% were seen once, and the ten largest hold about 10%. To note about this clone: Its antigen is not known.

Germline CDR1 reads GTSNPN; CDR2 reads SVGIG (reference sequence). This CDR3 is built from 13 residues. Trimming cost V 3 bases and J 7 bases, with 10 bases left between them. Culture proceeded for nine to ten days, and CD4+ T cells were then isolated. A half-medium replacement with IL-2 medium was carried out on days 3 and 7. The receptor's source is a human donor who received a COVID-19 vaccine. The J gene is TRBJ1-6, the V gene TRBV30; D ambiguous. This specimen was CD4+ T cells from PBMCs cultured without peptide, taken before COVID-19 vaccination. As DNA, the CDR3 is TGTGCCTGGAGCCTAGACGGGAATTCACCCCTCCACTTT. This sequence encodes CAWSLDGNSPLHF.